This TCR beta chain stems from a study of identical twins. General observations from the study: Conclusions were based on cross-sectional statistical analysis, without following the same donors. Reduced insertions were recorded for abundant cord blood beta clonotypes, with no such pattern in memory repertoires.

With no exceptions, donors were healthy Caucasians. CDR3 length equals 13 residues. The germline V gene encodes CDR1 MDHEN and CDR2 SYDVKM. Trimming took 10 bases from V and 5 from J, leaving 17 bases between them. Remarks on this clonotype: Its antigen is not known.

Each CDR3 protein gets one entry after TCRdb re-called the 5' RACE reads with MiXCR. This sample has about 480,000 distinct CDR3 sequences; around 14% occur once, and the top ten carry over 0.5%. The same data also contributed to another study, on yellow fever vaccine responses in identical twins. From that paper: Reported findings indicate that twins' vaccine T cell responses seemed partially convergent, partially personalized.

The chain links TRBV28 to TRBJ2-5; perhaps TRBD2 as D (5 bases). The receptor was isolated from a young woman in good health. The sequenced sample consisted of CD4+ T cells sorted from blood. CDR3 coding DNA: TGTGCCACCGAAGACCGGCGAGGGGAGACCCAGTACTTC. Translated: CATEDRRGETQYF.